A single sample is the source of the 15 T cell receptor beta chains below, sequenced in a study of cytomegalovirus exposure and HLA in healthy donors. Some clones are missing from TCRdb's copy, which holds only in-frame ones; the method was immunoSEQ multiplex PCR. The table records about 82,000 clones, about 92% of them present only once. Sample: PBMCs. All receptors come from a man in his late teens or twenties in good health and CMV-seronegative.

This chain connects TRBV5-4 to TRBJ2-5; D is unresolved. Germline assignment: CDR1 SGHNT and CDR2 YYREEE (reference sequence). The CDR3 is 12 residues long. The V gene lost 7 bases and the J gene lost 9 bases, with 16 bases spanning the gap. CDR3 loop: CASSSRPEPQYF. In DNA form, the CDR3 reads TGTGCCAGCTCCTCCCGACCGGAGCCCCAGTACTTC.

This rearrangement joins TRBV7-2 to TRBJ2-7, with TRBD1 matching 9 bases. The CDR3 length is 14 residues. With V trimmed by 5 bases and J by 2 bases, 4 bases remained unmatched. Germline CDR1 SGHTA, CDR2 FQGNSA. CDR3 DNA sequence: TGTGCCAGCAGCCGACAGGGGGGCCCCTACGAGCAGTACTTC. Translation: CASSRQGGPYEQYF. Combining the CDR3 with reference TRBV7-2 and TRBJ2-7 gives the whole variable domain GAGVSQSPSNKVTEKGKDVELRCDPISGHTALYWYRQSLGQGLEFLIYFQGNSAPDKSGLPSDRFSAERTGGSVSTLTIQRTQQEDSAVYLCASSRQGGPYEQYFGPGTRLTVT.

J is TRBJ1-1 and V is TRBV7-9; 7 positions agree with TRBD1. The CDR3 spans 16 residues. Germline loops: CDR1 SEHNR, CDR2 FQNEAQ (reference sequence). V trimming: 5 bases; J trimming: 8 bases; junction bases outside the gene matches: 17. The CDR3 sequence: CASSRDRVGAQLEAFF. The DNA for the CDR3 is TGTGCCAGCAGCCGAGACAGGGTAGGGGCCCAACTCGAAGCTTTCTTT.

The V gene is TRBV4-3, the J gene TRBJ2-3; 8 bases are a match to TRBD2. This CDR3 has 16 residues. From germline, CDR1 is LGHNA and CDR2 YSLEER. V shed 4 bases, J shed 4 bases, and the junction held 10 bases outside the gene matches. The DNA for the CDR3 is TGCGCCAGCAGCCCTCTGATGCTAGCGGGTTCAGATACGCAGTATTTT. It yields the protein CASSPLMLAGSDTQYF.

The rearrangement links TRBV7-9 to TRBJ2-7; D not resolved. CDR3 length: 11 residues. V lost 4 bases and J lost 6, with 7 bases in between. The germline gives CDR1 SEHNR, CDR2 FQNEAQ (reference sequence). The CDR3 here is CASSYYFEQYF. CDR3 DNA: TGTGCCAGCAGCTACTACTTCGAGCAGTACTTC.

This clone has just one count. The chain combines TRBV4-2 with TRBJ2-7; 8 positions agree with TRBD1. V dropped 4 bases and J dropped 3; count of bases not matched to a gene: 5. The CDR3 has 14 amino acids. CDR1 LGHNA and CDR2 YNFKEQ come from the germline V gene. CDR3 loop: CASSPTGESYEQYF. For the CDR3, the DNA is TGTGCCAGCAGCCCGACAGGGGAAAGCTACGAGCAGTACTTC.

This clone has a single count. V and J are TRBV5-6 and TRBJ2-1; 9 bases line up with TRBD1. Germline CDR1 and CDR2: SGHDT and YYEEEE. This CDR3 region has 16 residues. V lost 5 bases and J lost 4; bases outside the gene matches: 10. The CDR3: CASSFTGTGRYNEQFF. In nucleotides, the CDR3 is TGTGCCAGCAGTTTTACCGGGACAGGGCGTTACAATGAGCAGTTCTTC.

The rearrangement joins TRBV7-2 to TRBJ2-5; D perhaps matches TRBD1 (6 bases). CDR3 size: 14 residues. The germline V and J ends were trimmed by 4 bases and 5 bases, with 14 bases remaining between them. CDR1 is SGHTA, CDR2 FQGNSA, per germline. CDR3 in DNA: TGTGCCAGCAGCTCCCGGACAGTCCGGGAGACCCAGTACTTC. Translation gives CASSSRTVRETQYF.

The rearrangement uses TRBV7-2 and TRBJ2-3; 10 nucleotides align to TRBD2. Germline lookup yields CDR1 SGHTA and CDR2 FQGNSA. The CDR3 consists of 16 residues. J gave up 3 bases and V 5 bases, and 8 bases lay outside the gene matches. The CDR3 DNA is TGTGCCAGCAGCCGTAGGACTAGCGGATTAACAGATACGCAGTATTTT. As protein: CASSRRTSGLTDTQYF.

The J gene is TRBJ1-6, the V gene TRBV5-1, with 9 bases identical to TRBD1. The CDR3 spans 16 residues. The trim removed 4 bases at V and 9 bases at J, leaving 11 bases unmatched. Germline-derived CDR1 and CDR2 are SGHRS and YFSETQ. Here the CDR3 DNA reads TGCGCCAGCAGCGCCCGCCGGGACAGGGAAGGTTCACCCCTCCACTTT. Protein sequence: CASSARRDREGSPLHF.

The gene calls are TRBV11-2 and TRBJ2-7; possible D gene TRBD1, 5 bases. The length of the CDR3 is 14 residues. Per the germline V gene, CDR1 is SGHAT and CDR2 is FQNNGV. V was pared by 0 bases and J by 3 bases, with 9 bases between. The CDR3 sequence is CASSLEGRIYEQYF. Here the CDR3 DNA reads TGTGCCAGCAGCTTAGAGGGGCGAATCTACGAGCAGTACTTC.

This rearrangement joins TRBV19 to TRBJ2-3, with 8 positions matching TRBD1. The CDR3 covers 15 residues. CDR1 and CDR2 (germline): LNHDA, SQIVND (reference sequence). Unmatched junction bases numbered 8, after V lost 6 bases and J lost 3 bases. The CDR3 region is CASSQGAGATDTQYF. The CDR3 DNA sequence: TGTGCCAGTAGCCAGGGGGCAGGCGCGACAGATACGCAGTATTTT.

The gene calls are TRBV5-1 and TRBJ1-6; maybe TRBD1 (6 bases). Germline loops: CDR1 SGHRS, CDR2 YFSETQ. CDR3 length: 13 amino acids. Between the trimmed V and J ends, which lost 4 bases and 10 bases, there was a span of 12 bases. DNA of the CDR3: TGCGCCAGCAGCAACAGGGAAAGGTCACCCCTCCACTTT. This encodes CASSNRERSPLHF.

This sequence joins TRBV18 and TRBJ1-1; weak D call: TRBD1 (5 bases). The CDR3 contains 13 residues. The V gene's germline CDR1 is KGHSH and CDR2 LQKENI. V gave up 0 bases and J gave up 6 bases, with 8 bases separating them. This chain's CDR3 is CASSPPKGPEAFF. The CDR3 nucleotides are TGTGCCAGCTCACCACCGAAGGGGCCTGAAGCTTTCTTT.

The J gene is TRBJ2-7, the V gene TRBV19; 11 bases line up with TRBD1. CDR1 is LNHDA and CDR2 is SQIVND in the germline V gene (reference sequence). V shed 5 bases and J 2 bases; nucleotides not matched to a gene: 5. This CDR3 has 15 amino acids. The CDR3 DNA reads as TGTGCCAGTAGTGTACGGGACAGGGGGGCCTACGAGCAGTACTTC. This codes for CASSVRDRGAYEQYF.